Described below is a single T cell receptor beta chain sequence and its context. Trimming took 4 bases from V and 5 from J, leaving 21 bases between them. The CDR3 has 17 amino acids. CDR1 and CDR2 from the germline V gene are MDHEN and SYDVKM. This specimen comes from a study of shared clonotypes between healthy human individuals. Splitting the CD4+ cells yielded a CD45RA+ naive subset and a CD45RA-negative memory subset. Repertoires were generated with immunoSEQ multiplex PCR, while TCRdb's copy carries only in-frame clones and drops some. The data show around 700,000 clones, with approximately 75% seen just once and approximately 1.8% held by the top ten.

V is TRBV28 and J is TRBJ1-5; D is perhaps TRBD1 (5 bases). Sequenced material: memory CD4+ T cells sorted from blood. Subset meaning: CD45RA-negative fraction. The sequence was obtained from a woman aged 25 to 39 in good health. CDR3 nucleotide sequence: TGTGCCAGCAGTTCCTCCCGGGGGGGGTTTCAGGATCAGCCCCAGCATTTT. Its translation: CASSSSRGGFQDQPQHF.